A selection of T cell receptor beta chains follows, all from one sample in a study of cytomegalovirus exposure and HLA in healthy donors. This table comes from immunoSEQ multiplex PCR, and its TCRdb copy is limited to in-frame clones, with some not included. The data hold about 55,000 clones, with 55% to 85% observed a single time. The sample comprised PBMCs. The source of these receptors is a man aged 40-55 years in good health and CMV-seropositive. Each CDR3 is given with its conserved first and last residue. Each record gives: J gene, clone size, V gene, D gene, CDR3 DNA, CDR3 protein. D genes are given only for firm matches. A row's size may be missing; if present it is once, few, many or a size class.

>TRBJ1-5|-|TRBV2|TRBD1
TGTGCCAGCAGTGAATTGGGCAGGGGGACCAATCAGCCCCAGCATTTT
CASSELGRGTNQPQHF
>TRBJ1-5|-|TRBV7-6|-
TGTGCCAGCAGCTCCTCTTCAGGGGTTACTATCCCCCAGCATTTT
CASSSSSGVTIPQHF
>TRBJ2-4|-|TRBV6-1|-
TGTGCCAGCAGTGATGGCGGTCGGGGAAACATTCAGTACTTC
CASSDGGRGNIQYF
>TRBJ2-3|-|TRBV5-4|TRBD2
TGTGCCAGCAGCTTGGACGGGGGGGCCGGAGATACGCAGTATTTT
CASSLDGGAGDTQYF
>TRBJ1-2|once|TRBV5-1|TRBD1
TGCGCCAGCAGCTCCGGGACAGGGGATGGTTCTCAGGGCTACACCTTC
CASSSGTGDGSQGYTF
>TRBJ2-7|-|TRBV28|-
TGTGCCAGCAGTTTGGAGGAGGACGAGCAGTACTTC
CASSLEEDEQYF
>TRBJ1-2|-|TRBV4-3|TRBD1
TGCGCCAGCAGCCAAGATAACAGGGGTGACGGCTACACCTTC
CASSQDNRGDGYTF
>TRBJ1-4|-|TRBV21-1|-
TGTGCCAGCAGCAAAAAAAACAGCTATGGGGGCTTCAATGAAAAACTGTTTTTT
CASSKKNSYGGFNEKLFF
>TRBJ1-1|-|TRBV18|TRBD1
TGTGCCAGCTCACCTATGACAGGGGAGGGCACTGAAGCTTTCTTT
CASSPMTGEGTEAFF
>TRBJ1-1|few|TRBV12-5|-
TGTGCTAGTGGTCTGGATGAGGAAGCTTTCTTT
CASGLDEEAFF
>TRBJ2-3|-|TRBV29-1|TRBD2
TGCAGCGTGGGAGAAACTAGCGGGGGAAGCACAGATACGCAGTATTTT
CSVGETSGGSTDTQYF
>TRBJ1-1|-|TRBV4-1|-
TGCGCCAGCAGCCAAGATCTCAATAGGGGGTCTGGGGACACTGAAGCTTTCTTT
CASSQDLNRGSGDTEAFF
>TRBJ2-7|-|TRBV7-3|-
TGTGCCAGCAGCTTAACTTCCTCAGGGGAGAGTGAGCAGTACTTC
CASSLTSSGESEQYF
>TRBJ2-2|-|TRBV9|TRBD2
TGTGCCAGCAGCGGTCAAAGCGGGGTTGGCACCGGGGAGCTGTTTTTT
CASSGQSGVGTGELFF
>TRBJ2-1|-|TRBV7-9|TRBD1
TGTGCCAGCAGCTCCTCTGACAGGGCAGGGGCCTACAATGAGCAGTTCTTC
CASSSSDRAGAYNEQFF
>TRBJ1-1|-|TRBV6-1|-
TGTGCCAGCAGTGAAACCCCCCCCAGGAACACTGAAGCTTTCTTT
CASSETPPRNTEAFF
>TRBJ1-6|once|TRBV11-2|-
TGTGCCAGCAGAGGGGGGGGGAATTCACCCCTCCACTTT
CASRGGGNSPLHF
>TRBJ1-2|-|TRBV30|TRBD1
TGTGCCTGGAGCCCCGGACAGGGGGCGCTTAAGTATGGCTACACCTTC
CAWSPGQGALKYGYTF